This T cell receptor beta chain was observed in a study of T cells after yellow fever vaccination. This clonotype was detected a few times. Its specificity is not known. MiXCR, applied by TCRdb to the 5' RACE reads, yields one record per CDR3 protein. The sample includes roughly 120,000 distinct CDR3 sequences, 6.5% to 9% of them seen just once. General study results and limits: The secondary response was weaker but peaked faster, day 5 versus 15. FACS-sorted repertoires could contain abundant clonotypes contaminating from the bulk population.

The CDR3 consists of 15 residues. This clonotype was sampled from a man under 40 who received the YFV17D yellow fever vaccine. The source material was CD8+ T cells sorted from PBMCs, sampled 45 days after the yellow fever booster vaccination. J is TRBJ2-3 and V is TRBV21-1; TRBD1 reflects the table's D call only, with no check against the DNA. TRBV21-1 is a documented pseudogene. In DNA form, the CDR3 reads TGTGCCAGCAGCAAAGAGGGGCTGAGCCGAGATACGCAGTATTTT. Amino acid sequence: CASSKEGLSRDTQYF.